The 7 T cell receptor beta chains below all came from one sample that was sequenced in a study of blood T cell repertoires in COVID-19. The assay was immunoSEQ multiplex PCR, and TCRdb's table has in-frame clones only and misses some. The sample lists more than 90,000 clones; around 85% were seen once. The sequencing input was peripheral blood. The receptor set was obtained from a human donor in a cohort sampled during active COVID-19.

This clone occurred a few times. This chain connects TRBV23-1 to TRBJ2-2; tentative D call: TRBD1 (6 bases). TRBV23-1 is reported as an ORF; its role is uncertain. CDR3 size: 18 residues. V lost 2 bases, J lost 6 bases, and 22 bases lay in between. This CDR3 is CASSQGVLTGPTPGELFF. In DNA form, the CDR3 reads TGCGCCAGCAGTCAAGGGGTCCTGACAGGACCCACCCCCGGGGAGCTGTTTTTT.

This clone was seen only a few times. The gene calls are TRBV6-2 or TRBV6-3 and TRBJ2-7, with 9 bases matching TRBD1. CDR1 and CDR2 from the germline V gene are MNHEY and SVGEGT. The CDR3 spans 16 residues. V dropped 2 bases and J dropped 2; count of bases not matched to a gene: 7. CDR3 residues: CASSYGTGHSTYEQYF. Written as DNA, the CDR3 is TGTGCCAGCAGTTACGGGACAGGGCATTCCACCTACGAGCAGTACTTC.

This clone was seen only a few times. The chain couples TRBV19 to TRBJ1-5, with TRBD1 matching over 8 bases. V lost 6 bases to trimming and J lost 5 bases; unmatched junction nucleotides: 9. This CDR3 region has 15 residues. Per germline, CDR1 LNHDA and CDR2 SQIVND (reference sequence). CDR3 bases: TGTGCCAGTAGCTGGTCAGGGGGCTCTGATCAGCCCCAGCATTTT. Translation: CASSWSGGSDQPQHF.

This chain uses TRBV19 with TRBJ2-2; TRBD1 agrees at 7 bases. This CDR3 has 13 amino acids. The V gene end was trimmed by 6 bases and the J gene end by 6 bases; junction bases not matched to a gene: 4. The germline V gene has CDR1 LNHDA and CDR2 SQIVND (reference sequence). In DNA, the CDR3 is TGTGCCAGTAGGAAACAGGGGCCCGGGGAGCTGTTTTTT. Translated: CASRKQGPGELFF.

The chain combines TRBV7-2 with TRBJ1-5, with 9 bases fitting TRBD1. The CDR3 spans 15 residues. Germline values: CDR1 SGHTA, CDR2 FQGNSA. Germline trimming cut 3 bases from V and 4 bases from J; bases unmatched to any gene: 4. CDR3 in amino acids: CASSLGQGKNQPQHF. For the CDR3, the DNA is TGTGCCAGCAGCTTGGGACAGGGTAAAAATCAGCCCCAGCATTTT.

The gene calls are TRBV27 and TRBJ1-4; a possible D gene is TRBD1 (5 bases). V dropped 9 bases and J dropped 10 bases, with 18 bases sitting between them. Germline assignment: CDR1 MNHEY and CDR2 SMNVEV (reference sequence). The CDR3 is 13 amino acids. The CDR3 loop is CASRDGVGGKLFF. Here the CDR3 DNA reads TGTGCCAGTCGGGACGGCGTCGGGGGAAAACTGTTTTTT.

This clone was detected once. The chain uses TRBV28 and TRBJ2-2; the D is unclear. CDR1 is MDHEN, CDR2 SYDVKM, per germline. The germline V and J ends were trimmed by 8 bases and 0 bases, with 10 bases remaining between them. This CDR3 is 14 amino acids long. The CDR3 bases are TGTGCCAGCTACCTACTCTCGAACACCGGGGAGCTGTTTTTT. Its protein is CASYLLSNTGELFF.